The entry below describes one T cell receptor beta chain. This entry belongs to a study of blood T cell repertoires in COVID-19. At the level of the study: COVID-19 samples from acute and convalescent phases originated in the United States, Italy and Spain.

Libraries were prepared by immunoSEQ multiplex PCR; TCRdb keeps only in-frame clonotypes and omits some of them. The sample has approximately 70,000 clones, about four fifths seen once. This CDR3 comprises 14 residues. Germline V gives CDR1 LGHNA, CDR2 YNFKEQ. Trimming took off 0 bases at V and 3 bases at J, with 8 bases between the two ends. The chain couples TRBV4-2 to TRBJ1-2; no firm D call. This receptor was obtained from an elderly woman with active or convalescent COVID-19. Sequencing was performed on peripheral blood. The DNA of the CDR3 is TGTGCCAGCAGCCAAGATCCCACGGACTATGGCTACACCTTC. Its translation is CASSQDPTDYGYTF.